One and the same sample provided the 32 T cell receptor beta chains below, sequenced in a study of T cells in Graves' hyperthyroidism and ophthalmopathy. Amplification targeted TCR beta CDR3 regions from RNA transcripts. The HTBI primer set drove a first-round RT-PCR of the TCR CDR3. One entry per CDR3 protein results from TCRdb running MiXCR on the multiplex PCR reads. The data show approximately 400,000 distinct CDR3 sequences, more than 15% seen once. The sequenced material came from blood. The receptors shown here come from a woman aged 18-35 years with Graves' hyperthyroidism.

Regarding this clonotype: Possible read error: a much larger clone is one base away. The V and J genes are TRBV20-1 and TRBJ2-1, with 10 bases fitting TRBD2. With V trimmed by 1 base and J by 6 bases, 9 bases remained unmatched. CDR1 and CDR2 from the germline V gene are DFQATT and SNEGSKA (reference sequence). The CDR3 is 16 residues long. The CDR3 bases are TGCAGTGCTAGAGGTCGGGCTAGCGGGAGAGTCAATGAGCAGTTCTTC. Translating gives CSARGRASGRVNEQFF.

This clonotype was picked up many times. The chain recombines TRBV2 with TRBJ2-1; 13 nucleotides agree with TRBD2. The junction had 3 bases not matched to a gene; V was cut back by 6 bases and J by 1 base. The CDR3 length is 16 residues. Germline CDR1 reads SNHLY; CDR2 reads FYNNEI. The CDR3 region is CASRGLAGMSYNEQFF. The DNA for the CDR3 is TGTGCCAGCAGGGGACTAGCGGGGATGTCCTACAATGAGCAGTTCTTC.

This clonotype was seen repeatedly, ten times or more. This rearrangement joins TRBV6-1 to TRBJ2-1; 8 bases align to TRBD1. Germline trimming cut 4 bases from V and 1 base from J; bases unmatched to any gene: 6. Germline V gives CDR1 MNHNS, CDR2 SASEGT. The CDR3 is made up of 16 amino acids. The chain's CDR3 is CASSAAGGWSYNEQFF. In nucleotides, the CDR3 is TGTGCCAGCAGTGCGGCAGGGGGCTGGTCCTACAATGAGCAGTTCTTC.

This clonotype was seen repeatedly, ten times or more. The CDR3 sequence is CASSGGPSHYGYTF. The CDR3 DNA reads as TGTGCCAGCTCCGGGGGCCCTTCTCACTATGGCTACACCTTC. The rearrangement links TRBV6-1 to TRBJ1-2; D is perhaps TRBD1 (6 bases). The CDR3 contains 14 residues. Trimming cost V 8 bases and J 3 bases, with 16 bases left between them. The germline V gene encodes CDR1 MNHNS and CDR2 SASEGT.

The genes are TRBV6-2 or TRBV6-3 and TRBJ2-2; the match to TRBD2 covers 8 bases. The germline V gene encodes CDR1 MNHEY and CDR2 SVGEGT. The V and J ends lost 6 bases and 3 bases, in that order; junction bases with no gene match: 6. The CDR3 spans 15 residues. The CDR3 spells CASRPAGVDTGELFF. In DNA form, the CDR3 reads TGTGCCAGCAGACCAGCGGGAGTCGACACCGGGGAGCTGTTTTTT.

This clonotype appeared many times. J is TRBJ2-3 and V is TRBV7-9; no clear D gene. Germline lookup yields CDR1 SEHNR and CDR2 FQNEAQ (reference sequence). The length of the CDR3 is 12 residues. Trimming took off 5 bases at V and 5 bases at J, with 8 bases between the two ends. Here the CDR3 reads CASSRTLDTQYF. In nucleotides, the CDR3 is TGTGCCAGCAGCCGAACCCTAGATACGCAGTATTTT.

This clonotype was counted many times. The chain employs TRBV6-1 and TRBJ2-7, with 12 bases aligning to TRBD1. V dropped 7 bases and J dropped 6; count of bases not matched to a gene: 10. Germline CDR1 and CDR2: MNHNS and SASEGT. The CDR3 consists of 15 residues. CDR3 loop: CASTMGRDRGPEQYF. The CDR3 DNA sequence: TGTGCCAGCACCATGGGGCGGGACAGGGGGCCCGAGCAGTACTTC.

There are many counts of this clonotype. CDR3 in DNA: TGTGCCAGCAGCTTGGTCAGGGCCCGGGGGTCATTTCAGCCCCAGCATTTT. Amino acids: CASSLVRARGSFQPQHF. The genes are TRBV5-4 and TRBJ1-5, with D possibly TRBD1 on 5 matching bases. V was pared by 0 bases and J by 6 bases, with 19 bases between. CDR3 length: 17 amino acids. Germline V lookup: CDR1 SGHNT, CDR2 YYREEE (reference sequence).

This clonotype was detected many times. This chain links TRBV12-3 or TRBV12-4 with TRBJ2-2; D not certain. This CDR3 comprises 16 residues. V was trimmed by 6 bases and J by 0 bases, leaving 14 bases between them. The CDR3 protein is CASRGRARANTGELFF. CDR3 DNA: TGTGCCAGCAGGGGAAGGGCACGGGCGAACACCGGGGAGCTGTTTTTT.

This clonotype was counted ten times or more. In DNA, the CDR3 is TGTGCCAGCAGTTACTCGCTTCTAGCGGCCACAGATACGCAGTATTTT. It codes for CASSYSLLAATDTQYF. The rearrangement links TRBV6-2 or TRBV6-3 to TRBJ2-3, with 7 bases aligning to TRBD2. This CDR3 has 16 residues. The junction had 5 bases not matched to a gene; V was cut back by 0 bases and J by 2 bases. CDR1 is MNHEY and CDR2 is SVGEGT in the germline V gene.

This clonotype was recorded at least ten times. The V and J genes are TRBV3-1 and TRBJ2-7; 7 bases are shared with TRBD1. V lost 3 bases and J lost 2; bases outside the gene matches: 7. The germline CDR1 and CDR2 sequences are LGHDT and YNNKEL (reference sequence). The CDR3 is made up of 15 amino acids. The CDR3 DNA reads TGTGCCAGCAGCCACGACATAGGACAGGCCTACGAGCAGTACTTC. Translation gives CASSHDIGQAYEQYF.

This clonotype was recorded at least ten times. The J gene is TRBJ2-1, the V gene TRBV11-2, with no clear D. This CDR3 has 13 residues. Looked up from germline, CDR1 is SGHAT and CDR2 is FQNNGV. The ends were cut back, 0 bases at V and 6 bases at J, with 6 bases in the middle. CDR3 protein: CASSLEPLNEQFF. CDR3 DNA sequence: TGTGCCAGCAGCTTAGAACCCCTCAATGAGCAGTTCTTC.

In its sample, this clonotype was seen many times. The gene calls are TRBV6-1 and TRBJ2-7, with 9 bases aligning to TRBD1. This CDR3 is 14 amino acids long. Germline-derived CDR1 and CDR2 are MNHNS and SASEGT. V shed 5 bases and J 6 bases; nucleotides not matched to a gene: 8. CDR3 protein: CASSKGQGRGEQYF. The CDR3 coding sequence is TGTGCCAGCAGTAAAGGACAGGGGCGAGGCGAGCAGTACTTC.

This clonotype was recorded many times. The V gene is TRBV7-8, the J gene TRBJ2-7; D might be TRBD1 (5 bases). The CDR3 spans 14 residues. Looked up from germline, CDR1 is SGHVS and CDR2 is FQNEAQ. The V gene lost 1 base and the J gene lost 2 bases, with 9 bases spanning the gap. The CDR3 DNA reads TGTGCCAGCAGCTTAGATACAGGAGCCTACGAGCAGTACTTC. This sequence encodes CASSLDTGAYEQYF.

This clonotype was seen repeatedly, ten times or more. The rearrangement joins TRBV30 to TRBJ1-1, with a weak D call TRBD1 (6 bases). The CDR3 extends over 14 amino acids. Germline assignment: CDR1 GTSNPN and CDR2 SVGIG (reference sequence). V lost 4 bases and J lost 0, with 12 bases in between. The CDR3 bases are TGTGCCTGGATTCTCGACAGGATGAACACTGAAGCTTTCTTT. Translation gives CAWILDRMNTEAFF.

This clonotype has at least ten counts. The rearrangement links TRBV30 to TRBJ1-5; tentative D call: TRBD1 (5 bases). The CDR3 length is 14 residues. Per germline, CDR1 GTSNPN and CDR2 SVGIG (reference sequence). V gave up 0 bases and J gave up 3 bases, with 9 bases separating them. The CDR3 DNA sequence: TGTGCCTGGAGTGTAATGGGGGACAATCAGCCCCAGCATTTT. Translation: CAWSVMGDNQPQHF.

Of note for this clonotype: A much larger clone differs from this one at a single base, so this may be a read error. This rearrangement joins TRBV2 to TRBJ2-7, with 12 bases that match TRBD2. The CDR3 loop spans 16 amino acids. Germline values: CDR1 SNHLY, CDR2 FYNNEI. V lost 6 bases to trimming and J lost 2 bases; unmatched junction nucleotides: 8. The CDR3 reads CASRSSGGGRPYEQYF. DNA of the CDR3: TGTGCCAGCAGGTCTAGCGGGGGGGGAAGACCCTACGAGCAGTACTTC.

This chain joins TRBV6-5 and TRBJ1-4, with a tentative D call TRBD1 (5 bases). Germline V gene sequence: CDR1 MNHEY, CDR2 SVGAGI. The V end was cut by 1 base, the J end by 8 bases, with 14 bases between. The CDR3 runs to 15 residues. In nucleotides, the CDR3 is TGTGCCAGCAGTTACTGGGGTCAGGGCCGAGAAAAACTGTTTTTT. Protein product: CASSYWGQGREKLFF.

Ten or more counts support this clonotype. The chain recombines TRBV3-1 with TRBJ2-7, with D tentatively TRBD2 (5 bases). Trimming left V 5 bases short and J 8 bases short, with 13 bases between. The CDR3 is made up of 12 amino acids. In germline, CDR1 is LGHDT, CDR2 YNNKEL (reference sequence). The CDR3 DNA is TGTGCCAGCAGCTCCCCTCTCGGGAAGCAGTACTTC. This sequence encodes CASSSPLGKQYF.

This clonotype was found many times. The chain employs TRBV20-1 and TRBJ1-5, with D tentatively TRBD1 (5 bases). The CDR3 contains 15 residues. Looked up from germline, CDR1 is DFQATT and CDR2 is SNEGSKA (reference sequence). Between the trimmed V and J ends, which lost 0 bases and 4 bases, there was a span of 13 bases. The CDR3 DNA reads as TGCAGTGCTAGAGACCCGGGGCAGGGAAATCAGCCCCAGCATTTT. Protein product: CSARDPGQGNQPQHF.

This clonotype was counted a few times. V is TRBV27 and J is TRBJ2-7; D tentatively reads TRBD1 or TRBD2 (5 bases each). The CDR3 is made up of 14 amino acids. The germline V and J ends were trimmed by 5 bases and 3 bases, with 14 bases remaining between them. Germline V gene lookup returns CDR1 MNHEY and CDR2 SMNVEV (reference sequence). The CDR3 protein is CASSRGTANYEQYF. DNA of the CDR3: TGTGCCAGCAGTCGAGGGACGGCTAACTACGAGCAGTACTTC.

This clonotype showed up just a few times. This chain connects TRBV5-1 to TRBJ2-1; 14 positions match TRBD2. With 0 bases clipped from V and 3 bases from J, the junction kept 2 bases outside the gene matches. This CDR3 has 17 amino acids. Germline CDR1 and CDR2: SGHRS and YFSETQ. The CDR3 is CASSLGTSGGFYNEQFF. The CDR3 DNA follows: TGCGCCAGCAGCTTGGGGACTAGCGGGGGGTTCTACAATGAGCAGTTCTTC.

Note on this clonotype: A much larger clone differs by one base, so this may be a read error. V usage is TRBV2 and J usage is TRBJ1-3, with 7 bases matching TRBD1. CDR3 length equals 16 residues. The V and J ends lost 4 bases and 2 bases, in that order; junction bases with no gene match: 8. Germline CDR1 and CDR2: SNHLY and FYNNEI. CDR3 bases: TGTGCCAGCAGTGGATCACAGGGGCGCGCTGGAAACACCATATATTTT. It codes for CASSGSQGRAGNTIYF.

There are a few counts of this clonotype. The chain carries TRBV4-1 and TRBJ2-3, with D uncertain. V was clipped by 0 bases and J by 6 bases, with 7 bases between them. The CDR3 consists of 13 residues. CDR1 is MGHRA and CDR2 is YSYEKL in the germline V gene. The CDR3 bases are TGCGCCAGCAGCCAAGACGGATGGGATACGCAGTATTTT. Translated: CASSQDGWDTQYF.

At least ten counts were recorded for this clonotype. The chain employs TRBV7-2 and TRBJ1-1; D gene uncertain. Germline CDR1 and CDR2: SGHTA and FQGNSA. The CDR3 covers 13 residues. V lost 5 bases and J 4 bases, leaving 11 bases between the germline ends. CDR3 protein: CASSLYTGTEAFF. DNA for the CDR3: TGTGCCAGCAGCCTCTACACGGGCACTGAAGCTTTCTTT. The full variable domain, completed using reference TRBV7-2 and TRBJ1-1, is GAGVSQSPSNKVTEKGKDVELRCDPISGHTALYWYRQSLGQGLEFLIYFQGNSAPDKSGLPSDRFSAERTGGSVSTLTIQRTQQEDSAVYLCASSLYTGTEAFFGQGTRLTVV.

This clonotype was seen at least ten times. This chain connects TRBV5-1 to TRBJ2-2; D is unclear. Germline lookup yields CDR1 SGHRS and CDR2 YFSETQ. CDR3 length: 15 residues. Trimming took 2 bases from V and 7 from J, leaving 15 bases between them. The CDR3 DNA follows: TGCGCCAGCAGCTTAGAGACGGTTTTAATCGGGGAGCTGTTTTTT. Translated, it gives CASSLETVLIGELFF.

This clonotype was found a few times. The rearrangement links TRBV7-6 to TRBJ2-3; 8 positions match TRBD2. Trimming at V came to 3 bases and at J to 5 bases, leaving 19 bases not matched to a gene. This CDR3 has 19 amino acids. CDR1 is SGHVS, CDR2 FNYEAQ, per germline. As DNA, the CDR3 is TGTGCCAGCAGCTTGGGCGATGCGGGGGGTACCGGGTCAGAAGATACGCAGTATTTT. It specifies CASSLGDAGGTGSEDTQYF.

This clonotype was counted at least ten times. The chain employs TRBV7-3 and TRBJ2-1, with D possibly TRBD2 on 6 matching bases. CDR3 length equals 15 residues. CDR1 is SGHTA and CDR2 is FQGTGA in the germline V gene. The germline V and J ends were trimmed by 2 bases and 7 bases, with 15 bases remaining between them. The CDR3 protein is CASSLAEGRENEQFF. For the CDR3, the DNA is TGTGCCAGCAGCTTAGCGGAGGGCAGGGAGAATGAGCAGTTCTTC. Looking up the rest from reference TRBV7-3 and TRBJ2-1 gives the full variable domain: GAGVSQTPSNKVTEKGKYVELRCDPISGHTALYWYRQSLGQGPEFLIYFQGTGAADDSGLPNDRFFAVRPEGSVSTLKIQRTERGDSAVYLCASSLAEGRENEQFFGPGTRLTVL.

This clonotype has a count of ten or more. The chain recombines TRBV30 with TRBJ1-2; 7 positions agree with TRBD1. V shed 3 bases and J 7 bases; nucleotides not matched to a gene: 5. The CDR3 is 12 residues long. Germline CDR1 reads GTSNPN; CDR2 reads SVGIG (reference sequence). The CDR3 sequence is CAWSNRGGGYTF. In DNA, the CDR3 is TGTGCCTGGAGCAACAGGGGCGGTGGCTACACCTTC.

The V call is TRBV14, the J call TRBJ1-2; D not certain. V lost 1 base and J lost 2, with 5 bases in between. The CDR3 has 13 amino acids. Looked up from germline, CDR1 is SGHDN and CDR2 is FVKESK. Here the CDR3 reads CASSQVLNYGYTF. In DNA form, the CDR3 reads TGTGCCAGCAGCCAAGTCCTGAACTATGGCTACACCTTC. The entire variable domain, with the rest obtained from reference TRBV14 and TRBJ1-2, is as follows: EAGVTQFPSHSVIEKGQTVTLRCDPISGHDNLYWYRRVMGKEIKFLLHFVKESKQDESGMPNNRFLAERTGGTYSTLKVQPAELEDSGVYFCASSQVLNYGYTFGSGTRLTVV.

This clonotype was seen repeatedly, ten times or more. CDR3 nucleotide sequence: TGCAGCGTTTATACCGGGACAGGGTACAACGAGCAGTACTTC. As protein: CSVYTGTGYNEQYF. The chain couples TRBV29-1 to TRBJ2-7; 9 bases map to TRBD1. Germline V gives CDR1 SQVTM, CDR2 ANQGSEA. This CDR3 spans 14 amino acids. The V gene end was trimmed by 5 bases and the J gene end by 5 bases; junction bases not matched to a gene: 10.

In its sample, this clonotype was seen many times. The chain combines TRBV10-3 with TRBJ2-7, with D possibly TRBD2 on 6 matching bases. CDR3 length: 14 amino acids. CDR1 is ENHRY, CDR2 SYGVKD, per germline. The V end lost 3 bases, the J end lost 0 bases, and 9 bases lay between the germline ends. The CDR3 nucleotides read TGTGCCATCAGTGATCTAGCGTACTCCTACGAGCAGTACTTC. Its protein is CAISDLAYSYEQYF.